The rows below give T cell receptor beta chains drawn from one sample of a study of shared clonotypes between healthy human individuals. Profiled with immunoSEQ multiplex PCR; TCRdb holds only in-frame clones, not every one. The data show around 2.5 million clones, with 93% seen just once and 0.36% held by the top ten. The sequencing input was naive CD4+ T cells from PBMCs. These receptors originate from a man aged 18 to 30 in good health. Some clones in this sample may be carry-over from other donors' samples. Each CDR3 is given with its conserved first and last residue. Each record gives: J gene, D gene, V gene, clone size, CDR3 DNA, CDR3 protein. The D gene is left open where the match is weak. Clone size, where shown, is once, few, many, or a class for clones that have expanded.

>TRBJ1-2|TRBD1|TRBV28|-
TGTGCCAGCAGTCTACAGGGGACTATCTATGGCTACACCTTC
CASSLQGTIYGYTF
>TRBJ2-5|-|TRBV7-9|-
TGTGCCAGCAGCTTCTATGGTAGCGCAAAAGAGACCCAGTACTTC
CASSFYGSAKETQYF
>TRBJ2-7|-|TRBV5-1|-
TGCGCCAGCAGCTTTCGGGAGACAGGTTACGAGCAGTACTTC
CASSFRETGYEQYF
>TRBJ2-7|-|TRBV7-2|-
TGTGCCAGCAGCAGCACGACAGGTTACTCCTACGAGCAGTACTTC
CASSSTTGYSYEQYF
>TRBJ1-3|TRBD1|TRBV7-8|-
TGTGCCAGCAGCGCCCGGACAGGGACGGGCAACACCATATATTTT
CASSARTGTGNTIYF
>TRBJ2-7|TRBD1|TRBV5-1|-
TGCGCCAGCAGCTTAGGGCAGGGGGCATACGAGCAGTACTTC
CASSLGQGAYEQYF
>TRBJ1-3|-|TRBV5-1|-
TGCGCCAGCAGCTCCGGCCCACAGAACTCTGGAAACACCATATATTTT
CASSSGPQNSGNTIYF
>TRBJ2-3|-|TRBV11-1|-
TGTGCCAGCAGCTTACGCCGGGACTCTAGCACAGATACGCAGTATTTT
CASSLRRDSSTDTQYF
>TRBJ2-2|TRBD2|TRBV2|-
TGTGCCAGCAGTAAGGGACTAGTCGCCACCGGGGAGCTGTTTTTT
CASSKGLVATGELFF
>TRBJ2-2|TRBD2|TRBV9|-
TGTGCCAGCAGCGTACGCGGGGGAGACACCGGGGAGCTGTTTTTT
CASSVRGGDTGELFF
>TRBJ2-2|TRBD2|TRBV9|-
TGTGCCAGCAGCGTAAGCGGGAGAGGCACCGGGGAGCTGTTTTTT
CASSVSGRGTGELFF
>TRBJ1-1|-|TRBV6-5|-
TGTGCCAGCAGTCACCATTCGACAGGGAACACTGAAGCTTTCTTT
CASSHHSTGNTEAFF
>TRBJ1-1|TRBD1|TRBV2|-
TGTGCCAGCACTCGACAGGGTAGGGTGGGCACTGAAGCTTTCTTT
CASTRQGRVGTEAFF
>TRBJ2-2|-|TRBV19|-
TGTGCCAGCCACGCGTCCGTAAACACCGGGGAGCTGTTTTTT
CASHASVNTGELFF
>TRBJ2-7|TRBD1|TRBV6-6|-
TGTGCCAGCAGTACCGCGGGACAGGCCTACGAGCAGTACTTC
CASSTAGQAYEQYF
>TRBJ1-5|TRBD1|TRBV11-2|-
TGTGCCAGCAGCGAAGGGACAGGGGGGTTCGGCAATCAGCCCCAGCATTTT
CASSEGTGGFGNQPQHF
>TRBJ2-2|-|TRBV2|-
TGTGCCAGCAGTGGGGCAGGAGCATACACCGGGGAGCTGTTTTTT
CASSGAGAYTGELFF
>TRBJ1-3|-|TRBV28|few
TGTGCCAGCAGTTTTGGGTACACCATATATTTT
CASSFGYTIYF
>TRBJ1-1|TRBD1|TRBV27|-
TGTGCCAGCAGTCAGGACAGGGACACTGAAGCTTTCTTT
CASSQDRDTEAFF
>TRBJ2-1|TRBD2|TRBV11-3|once
TGTGCCAGCAGCTTGGGTAGCGGGGATGAGCAGTTCTTC
CASSLGSGDEQFF
>TRBJ2-6|-|TRBV18|-
TGTGCCAGCTCACCGGTCGTCTCTGGGGCCAACGTCCTGACTTTC
CASSPVVSGANVLTF
>TRBJ2-1|TRBD2|TRBV28|once
TGTGCCAGCAGAAGAAGCGGGAAGATTTACAATGAGCAGTTCTTC
CASRRSGKIYNEQFF
>TRBJ2-5|-|TRBV5-4|-
TGTGCCAGCAGCCCCTGGGATCGGGAGACCCAGTACTTC
CASSPWDRETQYF
>TRBJ1-1|-|TRBV29-1|-
TGCAGCGGAGGATCCCAGAACACTGAAGCTTTCTTT
CSGGSQNTEAFF
>TRBJ2-7|-|TRBV7-1|-
TGTGCCAGCAGCTTTCTTAGCTCCTACGAGCAGTACTTC
CASSFLSSYEQYF
>TRBJ1-5|-|TRBV19|once
TGTGCCAGTAGTATAGGGACAGAAGACCAGCCCCAGCATTTT
CASSIGTEDQPQHF
>TRBJ1-2|-|TRBV6-5|-
TGTGCCAGCAGTTACATGAGCAGGGTCGGTAGAGGCTACACCTTC
CASSYMSRVGRGYTF
>TRBJ2-7|TRBD2|TRBV7-2|-
TGTGCCAGCAGCCCCCCGGGACTAGCGGGAGGGACTGTGCAGTACTTC
CASSPPGLAGGTVQYF
>TRBJ1-1|-|TRBV6-6|-
TGTGCCAGCAACCTATTGGCTGAAGCTTTCTTT
CASNLLAEAFF
>TRBJ2-4|TRBD1|TRBV27|-
TGTGCCAGCAGGGCCAGGGGGCATTCGGAAAACATTCAGTACTTC
CASRARGHSENIQYF
>TRBJ2-7|-|TRBV18|-
TGTGCCAGCTCTACGGGCCAGAGCTCCTACGAGCAGTACTTC
CASSTGQSSYEQYF
>TRBJ1-2|-|TRBV7-9|-
TGTGCCAGCAGCTTCCGGGCAGGACTCTATGGCTACACCTTC
CASSFRAGLYGYTF
>TRBJ2-3|TRBD1|TRBV7-9|-
TGTGCCAGCAGCTTACAGGGACAGGGAGCAGATACGCAGTATTTT
CASSLQGQGADTQYF
>TRBJ2-1|TRBD1|TRBV29-1|-
TGCAGCGCTGGGGGGGACAGGGAACACTACAATGAGCAGTTCTTC
CSAGGDREHYNEQFF
>TRBJ2-2|-|TRBV28|-
TGTGCCAGCAACCTCTCCCGACAGCCGAACACCGGGGAGCTGTTTTTT
CASNLSRQPNTGELFF
>TRBJ2-5|TRBD2|TRBV15|once
TGTGCCACCAGGCGGGGGAGTGTGGAGACCCAGTACTTC
CATRRGSVETQYF
>TRBJ1-5|-|TRBV9|-
TGTGCCAGCAGCGTAGATGGGGGTTCCAATCAGCCCCAGCATTTT
CASSVDGGSNQPQHF
>TRBJ1-3|TRBD1|TRBV7-9|once
TGTGCCAGCAGCGATGACAGGGCTTCTGGAAACACCATATATTTT
CASSDDRASGNTIYF
>TRBJ2-7|TRBD1|TRBV5-1|-
TGCGCCAGCAGCTACAGACAGGGACCCTACGAGCAGTACTTC
CASSYRQGPYEQYF
>TRBJ2-1|TRBD2|TRBV7-3|-
TGTGCCAGCAGCTGGACTAGCGGGAATGAGCAGTTCTTC
CASSWTSGNEQFF
>TRBJ1-1|-|TRBV15|-
TGTGCCACCAGCGACCAGGGAATCCGTTTTACTGAAGCTTTCTTT
CATSDQGIRFTEAFF
>TRBJ2-1|TRBD2|TRBV5-1|-
TGCGCCAGCAGCTACCTCGGCGGGAGCTCCTACAATGAGCAGTTCTTC
CASSYLGGSSYNEQFF
>TRBJ2-5|-|TRBV13|once
TGTGCCAGCAGCTTATTGAGGGTAGAGACCCAGTACTTC
CASSLLRVETQYF
>TRBJ2-5|TRBD2|TRBV27|-
TGTGCCAGCGGGACTAGCGGGATTGTAGAGACCCAGTACTTC
CASGTSGIVETQYF
>TRBJ1-3|-|TRBV5-1|once
TGCGCCAGCACCCCGGGGGATGGCGGAAACACCATATATTTT
CASTPGDGGNTIYF
>TRBJ2-7|TRBD1|TRBV18|-
TGTGCCAGCTCACCTTACCAGACAGGGACCGAGCAGTACTTC
CASSPYQTGTEQYF
>TRBJ1-5|TRBD1|TRBV27|-
TGTGCCAGCAGTTTAGATGGGACAGGGCTTCTACATAGCAATCAGCCCCAGCATTTT
CASSLDGTGLLHSNQPQHF
>TRBJ2-3|-|TRBV19|-
TGTGCCAGTCGCCCTCCAGGGGCCGGGGCAGATACGCAGTATTTT
CASRPPGAGADTQYF
>TRBJ1-4|TRBD1|TRBV19|once
TGTGCCAGTAGTAGACAGGGTAAAGATGAAAAACTGTTTTTT
CASSRQGKDEKLFF
>TRBJ2-1|TRBD2|TRBV7-2|-
TGTGCCAGCAGACTAGCGGGAGTGTACAATGAGCAGTTCTTC
CASRLAGVYNEQFF
>TRBJ1-2|-|TRBV7-9|few
TGTGCCAGCAGCTCAGGAGCCGATGGCTACACCTTC
CASSSGADGYTF
>TRBJ2-4|-|TRBV9|-
TGTGCCAGCAGCTTTACCGGGGAGAACATTCAGTACTTC
CASSFTGENIQYF
>TRBJ2-1|-|TRBV30|-
TGTGCCTGGACCCCCGTTTCTAGTCCAAGATCTGATGAGCAGTTCTTC
CAWTPVSSPRSDEQFF
>TRBJ2-3|TRBD2|TRBV11-1|-
TGTGCCAGCAGCTCGCCGGGACTAGCGCTTTATTTT
CASSSPGLALYF
>TRBJ2-3|-|TRBV12-5|-
TGTGCTAGTGGTTTGCACGCGGGCGTCCATACGCAGTATTTT
CASGLHAGVHTQYF
>TRBJ2-3|-|TRBV9|-
TGTGCCAGCAGCGTAGAGGGGCGCACAGATACGCAGTATTTT
CASSVEGRTDTQYF
>TRBJ2-7|-|TRBV7-6|-
TGTGCCAGCAGCCCCTTTTCTCCGTCCCACGAGCAGTACTTC
CASSPFSPSHEQYF
>TRBJ2-7|TRBD1|TRBV5-4|-
TGTGCCAGCAGCCGCGACAGGGCGAGGTACGAGCAGTACTTC
CASSRDRARYEQYF
>TRBJ2-4|-|TRBV6-1|-
TGTGCCAGCAGTGTCAAAGAAAGGTTCCGGGGGAACATTCAGTACTTC
CASSVKERFRGNIQYF